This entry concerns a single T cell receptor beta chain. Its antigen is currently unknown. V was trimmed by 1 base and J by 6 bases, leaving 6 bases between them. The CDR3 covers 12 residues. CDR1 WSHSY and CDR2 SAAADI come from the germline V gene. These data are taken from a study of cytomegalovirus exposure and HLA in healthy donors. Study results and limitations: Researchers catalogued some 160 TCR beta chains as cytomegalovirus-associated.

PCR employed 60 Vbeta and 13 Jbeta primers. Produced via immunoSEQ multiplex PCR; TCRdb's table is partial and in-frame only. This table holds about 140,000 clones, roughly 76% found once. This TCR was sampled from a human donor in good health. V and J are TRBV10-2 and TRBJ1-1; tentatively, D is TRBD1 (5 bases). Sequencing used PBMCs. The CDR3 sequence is CASSEWGAEAFF. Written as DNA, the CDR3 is TGCGCCAGCAGTGAGTGGGGGGCTGAAGCTTTCTTT.